This TCR beta chain was retrieved from a study of OX40 agonist ivuxolimab in advanced cancers. Per the germline V gene, CDR1 is SGHRS and CDR2 is YFSETQ. The length of the CDR3 is 15 residues. The trim removed 4 bases at V and 7 bases at J, leaving 7 bases unmatched. Repertoires were generated with immunoSEQ multiplex PCR, while TCRdb's copy carries only in-frame clones and drops some. The table shows some 150,000 clones, with 93% occurring only once. The receptor comes from an adult with an advanced solid tumor such as melanoma, head and neck, liver or kidney cancer. The chain recombines TRBV5-1 with TRBJ2-2; 10 bases align to TRBD1. The sequencing here drew on CD4+ or CD8+ T cells sorted from blood, taken in a trial of the OX40 agonist ivuxolimab. CDR3: CASSHDRGLFGELFF. In DNA, the CDR3 is TGCGCCAGCAGCCACGACAGGGGGCTTTTCGGGGAGCTGTTTTTT.